These 17 T cell receptor beta chains were sequenced from one sample in a study of T cell responses to AZD1222 COVID-19 vaccine. The repertoire was sequenced with immunoSEQ multiplex PCR; TCRdb's copy has only in-frame clones and lacks some. The sample includes over 75,000 clones, around nine tenths seen only once; the top ten take 3%. The sample consisted of peripheral blood, taken on day 0 of AZD1222 vaccination. These receptor sequences come from an adult in good health.

The chain is built from TRBV30 and TRBJ2-1; 10 nucleotides align to TRBD2. This CDR3 is built from 18 residues. CDR1 and CDR2 (germline): GTSNPN, SVGIG (reference sequence). The V and J ends lost 0 bases and 1 base, in that order; junction bases with no gene match: 9. CDR3 DNA: TGTGCCTGGAGTGTGTGGCTAGCGGGAGACGGGTCCTACAATGAGCAGTTCTTC. Translating it yields CAWSVWLAGDGSYNEQFF.

The CDR3 sequence is CASSSTSGNTGELFF. The CDR3 nucleotides are TGTGCCAGCAGCTCGACTAGCGGTAACACCGGGGAGCTGTTTTTT. This rearrangement joins TRBV7-6 to TRBJ2-2; 9 nucleotides match TRBD2. After removal of 4 bases from V and 2 bases from J, the junction contained 2 bases not matched to a gene. Germline V gives CDR1 SGHVS, CDR2 FNYEAQ. The length of the CDR3 is 15 residues.

This chain links TRBV28 with TRBJ1-1; D might be TRBD1 (5 bases). The CDR3 contains 15 residues. Germline V gives CDR1 MDHEN, CDR2 SYDVKM. Trimming pared 2 bases from V and 0 bases from J, leaving 10 bases between. CDR3 coding DNA: TGTGCCAGCAGTTTAGCGGACACCTTGAACACTGAAGCTTTCTTT. It codes for CASSLADTLNTEAFF.

The chain has TRBV29-1 and TRBJ1-1, with TRBD1 as a possible D gene (5 bases). The V and J ends lost 5 bases and 5 bases respectively, with 18 bases between them. CDR1 and CDR2 from the germline V gene are SQVTM and ANQGSEA. This CDR3 comprises 14 residues. The CDR3 DNA reads as TGCAGCGTTAGGGCCGGCTCGACAGATACTGAAGCTTTCTTT. It encodes CSVRAGSTDTEAFF.

This rearrangement joins TRBV7-2 to TRBJ2-2, with D possibly TRBD2 on 5 matching bases. V was cut by 5 bases and J by 2 bases, with 9 bases left in between. This CDR3 has 14 amino acids. Per the germline V gene, CDR1 is SGHTA and CDR2 is FQGNSA. The CDR3 bases are TGTGCCAGCAGCCTCGGACTTAACACCGGGGAGCTGTTTTTT. Translated, it gives CASSLGLNTGELFF.

The chain employs TRBV19 and TRBJ1-5; 7 nucleotides align to TRBD1. With 3 bases clipped from V and 7 bases from J, the junction kept 9 bases outside the gene matches. CDR1 and CDR2 (germline): LNHDA, SQIVND (reference sequence). The CDR3 spans 15 residues. CDR3 sequence (DNA): TGTGCCAGTAGTATCATAGACAGGGCCATCCAGCCCCAGCATTTT. It translates to CASSIIDRAIQPQHF. The full variable domain, rest sourced from reference TRBV19 and TRBJ1-5, is DGGITQSPKYLFRKEGQNVTLSCEQNLNHDAMYWYRQDPGQGLRLIYYSQIVNDFQKGDIAEGYSVSREKKESFPLTVTSAQKNPTAFYLCASSIIDRAIQPQHFGDGTRLSIL.

This chain connects TRBV10-1 to TRBJ1-2; possibly TRBD1 for D (5 bases). V lost 5 bases and J lost 2, with 9 bases in between. Per the germline V gene, CDR1 is WNHNN and CDR2 is SYGVQD (reference sequence). This CDR3 is built from 13 residues. The DNA for the CDR3 is TGCGCCAGCAGTCCCTCAGGGAACTATGGCTACACCTTC. Its protein product is CASSPSGNYGYTF.

V is TRBV6-5 and J is TRBJ1-2; D is ambiguous. The CDR3 length is 15 residues. The ends were cut back, 2 bases at V and 5 bases at J, with 15 bases in the middle. Germline-derived CDR1 and CDR2 are MNHEY and SVGAGI. CDR3 DNA sequence: TGTGCCAGCAGTTACCGCGTGGCAGGCGAATATGGCTACACCTTC. Translating it yields CASSYRVAGEYGYTF.

The V call is TRBV14, the J call TRBJ2-3; D gene uncertain. Germline-derived CDR1 and CDR2 are SGHDN and FVKESK. V was cut by 3 bases and J by 3 bases, with 16 bases left in between. This CDR3 comprises 16 residues. The CDR3 here is CASSQVGWGLTDTQYF. The CDR3 DNA reads as TGTGCCAGCAGCCAGGTCGGTTGGGGTTTGACAGATACGCAGTATTTT.

The chain uses TRBV30 and TRBJ1-2, with 9 bases that match TRBD1. J gave up 2 bases and V 0 bases, and 1 base lay outside the gene matches. Germline lookup yields CDR1 GTSNPN and CDR2 SVGIG (reference sequence). The length of the CDR3 is 14 residues. The CDR3 region is CAWSVGTGNYGYTF. The CDR3 DNA follows: TGTGCCTGGAGTGTTGGGACAGGGAACTATGGCTACACCTTC.

The chain recombines TRBV7-3 with TRBJ1-1; D is ambiguous. This CDR3 spans 13 amino acids. V gave up 7 bases and J gave up 1 base, with 10 bases separating them. The germline V gene has CDR1 SGHTA and CDR2 FQGTGA. The CDR3 sequence is CASKTQENTEAFF. The CDR3 DNA follows: TGTGCCAGCAAAACGCAGGAGAACACTGAAGCTTTCTTT.

This sequence joins TRBV28 and TRBJ1-6; D might be TRBD1 (6 bases). V lost 1 base and J lost 6, with 10 bases in between. Germline V gene sequence: CDR1 MDHEN, CDR2 SYDVKM. The CDR3 runs to 15 residues. The CDR3 DNA reads TGTGCCAGCAGTTTATATCGACAGGTTAATTCACCCCTCCACTTT. Translation: CASSLYRQVNSPLHF.

CDR3 residues: CASSIGSPGGYTF. DNA of the CDR3: TGTGCCAGTAGTATAGGAAGCCCTGGCGGCTACACCTTC. V usage is TRBV19 and J usage is TRBJ1-2; D remains unclear. The V and J ends lost 1 base and 8 bases respectively, with 11 bases between them. The CDR3 spans 13 residues. CDR1 and CDR2 from the germline V gene are LNHDA and SQIVND (reference sequence).

V is TRBV30 and J is TRBJ2-7, with 10 bases aligning to TRBD1. The junction had 6 bases not matched to a gene; V was cut back by 3 bases and J by 4 bases. The CDR3 loop spans 14 amino acids. Germline CDR1 and CDR2: GTSNPN and SVGIG (reference sequence). The CDR3 DNA sequence: TGTGCCTGGAGGACAGGGGGCGTATCTTACGAGCAGTACTTC. Its protein is CAWRTGGVSYEQYF.

The chain uses TRBV28 and TRBJ2-7, with D maybe TRBD2 (5 bases). The ends were cut back, 8 bases at V and 2 bases at J, with 10 bases in the middle. Germline V CDR1 and CDR2: MDHEN, SYDVKM. This CDR3 is built from 12 residues. For the CDR3, the DNA is TGTGCCAGCGAGGGCCAGCCCTACGAGCAGTACTTC. Amino acid sequence: CASEGQPYEQYF. Looking up the rest from reference TRBV28 and TRBJ2-7 gives the full variable domain: DVKVTQSSRYLVKRTGEKVFLECVQDMDHENMFWYRQDPGLGLRLIYFSYDVKMKEKGDIPEGYSVSREKKERFSLILESASTNQTSMYLCASEGQPYEQYFGPGTRLTVT.

The rearrangement joins TRBV29-1 to TRBJ1-2; D might be TRBD1 (6 bases). The germline gives CDR1 SQVTM, CDR2 ANQGSEA. The V and J ends lost 0 bases and 7 bases respectively, with 15 bases between them. The CDR3 runs 14 residues. Here the CDR3 DNA reads TGCAGCGTTGAAGAAGGGGCGGTCAGGGGTGGCTACACCTTC. Its translation: CSVEEGAVRGGYTF.

V gene TRBV27 combines with J gene TRBJ1-1; no clear D gene. V gave up 6 bases and J gave up 5 bases, with 19 bases separating them. The germline CDR1 and CDR2 sequences are MNHEY and SMNVEV (reference sequence). This CDR3 spans 15 amino acids. The CDR3 here is CASSPQTGMGTEAFF. CDR3 DNA: TGTGCCAGCAGCCCCCAAACCGGAATGGGGACTGAAGCTTTCTTT.